One and the same sample provided the 14 T cell receptor beta chains below, sequenced in a study of graft-versus-host responses after intestinal transplantation (dated by TCRdb to the early 2020s). The method behind the library was the immunoSEQ multiplex PCR assay. TCRdb obtained this table from immuneACCESS and retained in-frame rearrangements with V and J assigned. These tables miss some clones; where compared with another copy, unresolved V genes account for less than half of the shortfall, and the remainder is unexplained. Within this sample are about 130,000 clones, with approximately 94% of them counted one time only. The ten largest clonotypes hold around 0.15% of the sample. Their antigens remain unidentified. The time point label on this specimen signifies: cells obtained before transplantation from donor or recipient. The material sequenced was unstimulated CD4+ T cells sorted from spleen or lymph node cells, taken before intestinal transplant. The receptors were gathered from a human donor who received an intestinal transplant.

The chain joins TRBV10-3 to TRBJ1-1, with a tentative D call TRBD1 (5 bases). Germline CDR1 and CDR2: ENHRY and SYGVKD. CDR3 length: 14 residues. Trimming pared 6 bases from V and 0 bases from J, leaving 11 bases between. The CDR3 DNA follows: TGTGCCATCAGGACCGACAGTATGAACACTGAAGCTTTCTTT. This encodes CAIRTDSMNTEAFF.

Comments on this clone: The same CDR3 is also encoded by other DNA sequences in this sample. The chain couples TRBV5-1 to TRBJ2-2; the match to TRBD2 covers 12 bases. The germline V gene has CDR1 SGHRS and CDR2 YFSETQ. The CDR3 has 15 residues. V shed 2 bases, J shed 5 bases, and the junction held 1 base outside the gene matches. Written as DNA, the CDR3 is TGCGCCAGCAGCTTAGGACTAGCGGGGACCGGGGAGCTGTTTTTT. This translates into CASSLGLAGTGELFF. Combining the CDR3 with reference TRBV5-1 and TRBJ2-2 gives the whole variable domain KAGVTQTPRYLIKTRGQQVTLSCSPISGHRSVSWYQQTPGQGLQFLFEYFSETQRNKGNFPGRFSGRQFSNSRSEMNVSTLELGDSALYLCASSLGLAGTGELFFGEGSRLTVL.

CDR3 amino acids: CAISEYREGQVSYEQYF. CDR3 nucleotide sequence: TGTGCCATCAGTGAGTACAGGGAGGGTCAGGTCTCCTACGAGCAGTACTTC. The chain combines TRBV10-3 with TRBJ2-7, with D maybe TRBD2 (7 bases). The CDR3 is made up of 17 amino acids. Germline lookup yields CDR1 ENHRY and CDR2 SYGVKD. V lost 1 base and J lost 0, with 16 bases in between.

This sequence joins TRBV4-1 and TRBJ2-7, with D perhaps assigned TRBD1 or TRBD2 (5 bases each). The CDR3 runs to 15 residues. Per germline, CDR1 MGHRA and CDR2 YSYEKL. The V gene lost 0 bases and the J gene lost 2 bases, with 11 bases spanning the gap. CDR3 nucleotide sequence: TGCGCCAGCAGCCAAGAATCCGGGACCCCCTACGAGCAGTACTTC. Translating it yields CASSQESGTPYEQYF.

The V call is TRBV5-1, the J call TRBJ2-1; D may match TRBD1 or TRBD2 (6 bases each). The CDR3 is 16 amino acids. Per the germline V gene, CDR1 is SGHRS and CDR2 is YFSETQ. Trimming left V 0 bases short and J 7 bases short, with 17 bases between. The CDR3 bases are TGCGCCAGCAGCTTGGCCAACATGGGGGGCCATAATGAGCAGTTCTTC. Protein product: CASSLANMGGHNEQFF.

The chain joins TRBV14 to TRBJ2-5; D unclear. Germline CDR1 and CDR2: SGHDN and FVKESK. The CDR3 extends over 16 amino acids. The V and J ends lost 0 bases and 2 bases respectively, with 13 bases between them. CDR3 sequence (DNA): TGTGCCAGCAGCCAAGAAATCGGGTGGAGTCAAGAGACCCAGTACTTC. This translates into CASSQEIGWSQETQYF.

The V gene is TRBV15, the J gene TRBJ2-7, with 7 bases aligning to TRBD1. Trimming took 1 base from V and 4 from J; bases not matched to a gene: 7. The CDR3 extends over 15 amino acids. The germline V gene encodes CDR1 LNHNV and CDR2 YYDKDF (reference sequence). This CDR3 reads CATSRGGQGVYEQYF. The CDR3 bases are TGTGCCACCAGCAGAGGTGGGCAGGGGGTATACGAGCAGTACTTC.

This chain joins TRBV27 and TRBJ1-1; TRBD1 aligns across 8 bases. CDR1 MNHEY and CDR2 SMNVEV come from the germline V gene (reference sequence). This CDR3 is built from 14 residues. The trim removed 6 bases at V and 5 bases at J, leaving 8 bases unmatched. The CDR3 reads CASSLRGQLTEAFF. The CDR3 coding sequence is TGTGCCAGCAGCCTCAGGGGGCAGCTGACTGAAGCTTTCTTT.

The chain employs TRBV6-5 and TRBJ1-1; no clear D gene. The CDR3 runs to 15 residues. Germline V gene lookup returns CDR1 MNHEY and CDR2 SVGAGI. With 0 bases removed from V and 3 bases from J, the gap between germline ends came to 11 bases. CDR3 nucleotides: TGTGCCAGCAGTTACTCCGGGGTTGGAGACACTGAAGCTTTCTTT. Encoded protein: CASSYSGVGDTEAFF.

The rearrangement links TRBV6-6 to TRBJ2-1; 11 bases are a match to TRBD1. CDR3 size: 13 residues. Germline V gives CDR1 MNHNY, CDR2 SVGAGI (reference sequence). Germline trimming cut 4 bases from V and 7 bases from J; bases unmatched to any gene: 0. The CDR3 coding sequence is TGTGCCAGCAGTTGGGACAGGGGGAATGAGCAGTTCTTC. It yields the protein CASSWDRGNEQFF.

The CDR3 bases are TGTGCCAGCAAACGAGACGGGGAGCAGTACTTC. Residues: CASKRDGEQYF. The rearrangement links TRBV6-5 to TRBJ2-7; D not certain. The germline V gene encodes CDR1 MNHEY and CDR2 SVGAGI. This CDR3 is 11 amino acids long. The ends were cut back, 7 bases at V and 7 bases at J, with 11 bases in the middle.

The CDR3 region has the DNA TGTGCTAGTGGCCTGGGACAGGGGGTTAACTATGGCTACACCTTC. Its translation: CASGLGQGVNYGYTF. This chain uses TRBV12-5 with TRBJ1-2; 11 bases match TRBD1. The CDR3 runs to 15 residues. Germline V gives CDR1 LGHNT, CDR2 FRNRAP. J was trimmed by 1 base and V by 6 bases; bases with no gene match: 4.

The J gene is TRBJ1-6, the V gene TRBV5-4; TRBD1 might be the D (5 bases). The CDR3 is 14 amino acids. Deletions cut 2 bases from V and 6 bases from J, with 9 bases between. Per the germline V gene, CDR1 is SGHNT and CDR2 is YYREEE (reference sequence). CDR3 residues: CASSFRQTNSPLHF. In DNA form, the CDR3 reads TGTGCCAGCAGCTTTCGACAGACTAATTCACCCCTCCACTTT.

CDR3 sequence: CASSSTASRGTGELFF. DNA of the CDR3: TGTGCCAGCAGCTCTACAGCATCCCGGGGCACCGGGGAGCTGTTTTTT. The chain employs TRBV11-3 and TRBJ2-2; D is perhaps TRBD2 (5 bases). V lost 4 bases and J 4 bases, leaving 16 bases between the germline ends. CDR3 size: 16 residues. Looked up from germline, CDR1 is SGHNT and CDR2 is YENEEA. Full variable domain (outside the CDR3, taken from reference TRBV11-3 and TRBJ2-2): EAGVVQSPRYKIIEKKQPVAFWCNPISGHNTLYWYLQNLGQGPELLIRYENEEAVDDSQLPKDRFSAERLKGVDSTLKIQPAELGDSAVYLCASSSTASRGTGELFFGEGSRLTVL.